This T cell receptor beta chain was observed in a study of cytomegalovirus exposure and HLA in healthy donors. For the study at large: The roughly 120 validation repertoires, a later analysis reported, used the same platform as the roughly 710 first-cohort repertoires. Study results and limitations: According to the study, approximately 150 TCR beta chains were cytomegalovirus-associated. Testing in vitro showed three CMV-associated chains specific for CMV antigens.

Regarding this clone: Its antigen is unknown.

The assay was immunoSEQ multiplex PCR, and TCRdb's table has in-frame clones only and misses some. The sample contains roughly 150,000 clones, roughly nine tenths of which appear only once. Sequenced input: PBMCs. This receptor was obtained from a man aged 18 to 30 in good health and CMV-seropositive.

CDR3 nucleotides: TGTGCCAGCAGTAAGCGGGTCGCAGAGACCCAGTACTTC. Amino acids: CASSKRVAETQYF. The V gene is TRBV2, the J gene TRBJ2-5, with D perhaps TRBD2 (6 bases). CDR3 length: 13 amino acids. Germline loops: CDR1 SNHLY, CDR2 FYNNEI. Trimming stripped 5 bases from V and 4 bases from J, with 11 bases between. Together with reference TRBV2 and TRBJ2-5, the CDR3 gives the full variable domain: EPEVTQTPSHQVTQMGQEVILRCVPISNHLYFYWYRQILGQKVEFLVSFYNNEISEKSEIFDDQFSVERPDGSNFTLKIRSTKLEDSAMYFCASSKRVAETQYFGPGTRLLVL.